In its sample, the clone carrying this TCR beta chain ranks as medium-sized. The sample originates from a study of T cell changes during pregnancy in multiple sclerosis. TCRdb's copy holds only in-frame clones and misses some; the assay was immunoSEQ multiplex PCR. The sample holds more than 55,000 clones, roughly nine tenths seen once. Sequenced material: peripheral blood, taken in the first trimester of pregnancy. The clonotype was recovered from a female donor in good health, enrolled as a control in a pregnancy study.

CDR3 loop: CASSPPQEYEQYF. For the CDR3, the DNA is TGTGCCAGCTCACCACCGCAAGAGTACGAGCAGTACTTC. The chain uses TRBV18 and TRBJ2-7; no definite D call. Germline V CDR1 and CDR2: KGHSH, LQKENI. This CDR3 spans 13 amino acids. V was pared by 0 bases and J by 4 bases, with 7 bases between.